The present entry profiles one TCR beta chain with its context. Antigen specificity is unknown. Between the trimmed V and J ends, which lost 5 bases and 12 bases, there was a span of 13 bases. CDR1 is KGHSH and CDR2 is LQKENI in the germline V gene. The CDR3 spans 11 residues. The sample originates from a study of T-cell memory formation after mild COVID-19. The study, taken as a whole, reports: Whereas later expanders leaned CD4+, clones contracting day 15 to 85 showed a balanced CD4/CD8 makeup.

After 5'RACE with constant-segment primers, TCR alpha and TCR beta cDNA libraries carrying sample barcodes and UMIs were obtained. Each CDR3 protein is one row after TCRdb ran MiXCR on the 5' RACE reads. The table shows 210,000 or so distinct CDR3 sequences, with about 10% occurring only once. The rearrangement joins TRBV18 to TRBJ2-5; D is uncertain. The receptor's source is a young man who had mild COVID-19 (a few samples of this study predate the infection). Cell type and time point are not known. The sequencing sample was made of PBMCs or a T cell subset sorted from them (not recorded which). The CDR3 loop reads CASSEGRVEYF. As DNA, the CDR3 is TGTGCCAGCTCAGAAGGACGGGTGGAGTACTTC.